This entry features one T cell receptor beta chain sequence. Its specificity is not known. Libraries were prepared by immunoSEQ multiplex PCR; TCRdb keeps only in-frame clonotypes and omits some of them. The table lists approximately 130,000 clones, roughly 82% of them singletons. CDR1 is MGHRA and CDR2 is YSYEKL in the germline V gene. This CDR3 is 14 amino acids long. This sample stems from a study of identifying expanded T cells in peripheral blood. Healthy donors had no documented immune events, such as infections, while sampled. Study-level findings and limits: Across healthy donors, higher total template counts meant significantly greater approximately 2-week count variance. Over two and four weeks, about 15 and 19 clones changed, versus approximately 1.2 between replicates.

The receptor was derived from a person aged 18-70 years in good health. The chain carries TRBV4-1 and TRBJ2-5; D remains ambiguous. The J call could be wrong; TRBJ2-7 is a better fit for the DNA end. The sequencing input was blood. CDR3 region: CASSQDRMGYEQYF. The CDR3 DNA reads as TGCGCCAGCAGCCAAGATAGAATGGGATACGAGCAGTACTTC.